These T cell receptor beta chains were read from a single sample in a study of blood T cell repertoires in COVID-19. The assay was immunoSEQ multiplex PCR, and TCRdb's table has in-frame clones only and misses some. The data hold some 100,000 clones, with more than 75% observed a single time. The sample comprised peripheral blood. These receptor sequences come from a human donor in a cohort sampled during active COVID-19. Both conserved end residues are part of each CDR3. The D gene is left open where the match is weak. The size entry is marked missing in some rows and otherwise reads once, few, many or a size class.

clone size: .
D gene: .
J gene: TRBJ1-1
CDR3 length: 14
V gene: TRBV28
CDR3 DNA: TGTGCCAGCAGTAGAAAGGGGCGGCACACTGAAGCTTTCTTT
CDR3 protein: CASSRKGRHTEAFF

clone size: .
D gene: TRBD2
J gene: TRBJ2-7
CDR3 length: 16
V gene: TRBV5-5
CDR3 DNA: TGTGCCAGCAGCGCCTATAGCGGGGGGGCCCCCTACGAGCAGTACTTC
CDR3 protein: CASSAYSGGAPYEQYF

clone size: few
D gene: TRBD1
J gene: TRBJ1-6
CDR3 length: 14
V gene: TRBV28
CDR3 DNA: TGTGCCAGCAGTCTGGGACAGGGAGGTTCACCCCTCCACTTT
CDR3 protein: CASSLGQGGSPLHF

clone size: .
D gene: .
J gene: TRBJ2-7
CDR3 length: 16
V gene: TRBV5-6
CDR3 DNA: TGTGCCAGCAGGTGGGGTGTGGCGGGGGCGGCTTACGAGCAGTACTTC
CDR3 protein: CASRWGVAGAAYEQYF

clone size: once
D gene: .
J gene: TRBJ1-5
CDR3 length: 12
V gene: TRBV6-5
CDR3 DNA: TGTGCCAGCCGGGAGAGCAATCAGCCCCAGCATTTT
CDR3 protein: CASRESNQPQHF

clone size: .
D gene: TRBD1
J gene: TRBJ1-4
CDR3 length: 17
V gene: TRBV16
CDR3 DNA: TGTGCCAGCAGCCAAACCGAGCAGGGGGCGTTTAATGAAAAACTGTTTTTT
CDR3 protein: CASSQTEQGAFNEKLFF

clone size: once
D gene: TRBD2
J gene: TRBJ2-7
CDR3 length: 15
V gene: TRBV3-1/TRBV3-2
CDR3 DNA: TGTGCCAGCAGCCACGCCGCGGGGGGATTTTTGGAGCAGTACTTC
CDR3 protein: CASSHAAGGFLEQYF

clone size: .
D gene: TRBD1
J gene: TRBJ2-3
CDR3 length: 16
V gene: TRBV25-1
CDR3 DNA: TGTGCCAGCAGTGACTCCCTTGGGACAGGGCCAGATACGCAGTATTTT
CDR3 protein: CASSDSLGTGPDTQYF

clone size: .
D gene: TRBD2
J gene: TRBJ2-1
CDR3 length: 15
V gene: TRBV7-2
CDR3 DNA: TGTGCCAGCAGCTTATCAGCGGGGGAGTACAATGAGCAGTTCTTC
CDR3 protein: CASSLSAGEYNEQFF

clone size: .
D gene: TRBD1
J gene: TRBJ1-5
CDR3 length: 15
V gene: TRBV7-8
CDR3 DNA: TGTGCCAGCAGCTATACAGGGGCGAGGAATCAGCCCCAGCATTTT
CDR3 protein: CASSYTGARNQPQHF

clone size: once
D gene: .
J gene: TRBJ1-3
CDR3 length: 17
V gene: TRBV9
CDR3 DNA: TGTGCCAGCAGCCCGCGGAGCCGGGAGAGCTCTGGAAACACCATATATTTT
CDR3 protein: CASSPRSRESSGNTIYF

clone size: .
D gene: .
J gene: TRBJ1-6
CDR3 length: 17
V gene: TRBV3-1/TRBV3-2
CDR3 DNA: TGTGCCAGCAGCCAAGTCCTCCCGATGAGATCCAATTCACCCCTCCACTTT
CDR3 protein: CASSQVLPMRSNSPLHF

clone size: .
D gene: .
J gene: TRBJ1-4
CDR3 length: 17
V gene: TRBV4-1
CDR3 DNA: TGCGCCAGCAGCCCATACCCGACCGGGGGGGCTAATGAAAAACTGTTTTTT
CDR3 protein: CASSPYPTGGANEKLFF

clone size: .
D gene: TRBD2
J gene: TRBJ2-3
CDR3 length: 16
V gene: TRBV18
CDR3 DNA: TGTGCCAGCTCATCCGGACTAGCGGGGGGCACAGATACGCAGTATTTT
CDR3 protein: CASSSGLAGGTDTQYF

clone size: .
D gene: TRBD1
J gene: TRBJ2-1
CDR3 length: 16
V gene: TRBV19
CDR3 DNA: TGTGCCAGTAGTATCACAGGGGTGGGGAAGAACAATGAGCAGTTCTTC
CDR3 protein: CASSITGVGKNNEQFF

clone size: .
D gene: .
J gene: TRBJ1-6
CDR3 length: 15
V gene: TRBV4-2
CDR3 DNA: TGTGCCAGCAGCCCGGACGGGGTCGTATCCTCACCCCTCCACTTT
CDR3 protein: CASSPDGVVSSPLHF

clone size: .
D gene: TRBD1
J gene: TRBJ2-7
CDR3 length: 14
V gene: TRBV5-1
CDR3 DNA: TGCGCCAGCAGCATCGGACAGGGGACGTACGAGCAGTACTTC
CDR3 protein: CASSIGQGTYEQYF

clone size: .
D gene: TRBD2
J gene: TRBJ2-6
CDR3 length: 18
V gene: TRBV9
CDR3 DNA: TGTGCCAGCAGCGTAGGACTAGCGGAGAGCTCTGGGGCCAACGTCCTGACTTTC
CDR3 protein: CASSVGLAESSGANVLTF

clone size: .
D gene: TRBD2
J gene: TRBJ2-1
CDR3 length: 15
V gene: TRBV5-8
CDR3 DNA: TGTGCCAGCAGCTCCCGACTAGCAGCCTACAATGAGCAGTTCTTC
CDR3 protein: CASSSRLAAYNEQFF

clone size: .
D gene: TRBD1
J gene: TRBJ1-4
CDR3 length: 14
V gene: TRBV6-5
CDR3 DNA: TGTGCCATCCACCGGACAGGGTTCGATGAAAAACTGTTTTTT
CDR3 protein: CAIHRTGFDEKLFF

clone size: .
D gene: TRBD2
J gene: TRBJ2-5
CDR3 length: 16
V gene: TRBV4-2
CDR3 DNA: TGTGCCAGCAGCTCGACACTAGCGGGGGCGTCAGAGACCCAGTACTTC
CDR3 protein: CASSSTLAGASETQYF

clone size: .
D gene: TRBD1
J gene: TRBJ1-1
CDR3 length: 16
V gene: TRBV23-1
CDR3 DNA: TGCGCCAGCAGTCGGGACAGCCCAAGAAGGAACACTGAAGCTTTCTTT
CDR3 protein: CASSRDSPRRNTEAFF

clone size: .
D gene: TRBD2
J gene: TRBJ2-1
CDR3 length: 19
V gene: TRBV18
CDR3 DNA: TGTGCCAGCTCACCCCTTAGCGGGGGGGCCTCGAGCTCCTACAATGAGCAGTTCTTC
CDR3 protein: CASSPLSGGASSSYNEQFF

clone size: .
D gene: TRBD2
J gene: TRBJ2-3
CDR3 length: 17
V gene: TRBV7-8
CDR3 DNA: TGTGCCAGCAGTACAGTAGCGGGGCGGGGAGGCACAGATACGCAGTATTTT
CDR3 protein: CASSTVAGRGGTDTQYF

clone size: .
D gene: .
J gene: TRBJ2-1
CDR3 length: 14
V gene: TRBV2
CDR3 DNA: TGTGCCAGCTTTTTGGGCCGAACCAACAATGAGCAGTTCTTC
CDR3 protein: CASFLGRTNNEQFF

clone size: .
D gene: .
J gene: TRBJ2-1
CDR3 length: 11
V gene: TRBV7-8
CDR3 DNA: TGTGCCAGCAGCCTCGGGGGGCCTGGGTTCTTC
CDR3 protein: CASSLGGPGFF

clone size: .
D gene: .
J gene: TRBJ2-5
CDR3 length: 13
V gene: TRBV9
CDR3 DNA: TGTGCCAGCAGCCAAGGAGGTCAAGAGACCCAGTACTTC
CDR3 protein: CASSQGGQETQYF

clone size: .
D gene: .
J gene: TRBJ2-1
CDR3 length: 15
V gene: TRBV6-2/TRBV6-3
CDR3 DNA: TGTGCCAGCAGTTATAGGCTAGACGTCTACAAGGAGCAGTTCTTC
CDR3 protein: CASSYRLDVYKEQFF

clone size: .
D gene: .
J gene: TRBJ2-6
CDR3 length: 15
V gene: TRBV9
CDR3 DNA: TGTGCCAGCAGCGTGGCAGACTCTGGGGCCAACGTCCTGACTTTC
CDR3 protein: CASSVADSGANVLTF

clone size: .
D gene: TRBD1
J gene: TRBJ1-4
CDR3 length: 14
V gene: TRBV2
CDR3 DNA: TGTGCCAGCACCTCGACAGGGGCTACTGAAAAACTGTTTTTT
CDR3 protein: CASTSTGATEKLFF

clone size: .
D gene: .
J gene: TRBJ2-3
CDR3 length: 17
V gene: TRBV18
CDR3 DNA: TGTGCCAGCTCACCTCCCCTAGCCGGGACTGGATGGCATACGCAGTATTTT
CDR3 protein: CASSPPLAGTGWHTQYF

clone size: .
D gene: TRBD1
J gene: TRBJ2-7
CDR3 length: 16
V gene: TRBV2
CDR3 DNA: TGTGCCAGCAGTGAAACCCGGGACAGGGGCATCTACGAGCAGTACTTC
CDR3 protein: CASSETRDRGIYEQYF

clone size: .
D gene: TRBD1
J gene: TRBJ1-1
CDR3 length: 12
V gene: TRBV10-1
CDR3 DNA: TGCGCCAGCAGTGAAACCGGGACAGGAGCTTTCTTT
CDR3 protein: CASSETGTGAFF

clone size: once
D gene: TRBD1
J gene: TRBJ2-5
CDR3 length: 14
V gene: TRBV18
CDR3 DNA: TGTGCCAGCTCACCACAGAGGGGGCGAGAGACCCAGTACTTC
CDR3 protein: CASSPQRGRETQYF

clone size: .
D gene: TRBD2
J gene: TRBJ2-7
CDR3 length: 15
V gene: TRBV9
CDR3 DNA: TGTGCCAGCAGCGTAGGAAGCGGGGGGCTCTACGAGCAGTACTTC
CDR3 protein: CASSVGSGGLYEQYF

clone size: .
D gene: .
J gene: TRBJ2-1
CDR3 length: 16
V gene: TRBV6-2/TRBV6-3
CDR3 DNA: TGTGCCAGCAGTTATCGTCCGGTAAGATCCTACAATGAGCAGTTCTTC
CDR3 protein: CASSYRPVRSYNEQFF

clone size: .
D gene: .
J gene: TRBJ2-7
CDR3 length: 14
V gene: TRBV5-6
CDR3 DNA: TGTGCCAGCAGCATGGGGGGCGCCTCCTACGAGCAGTACTTC
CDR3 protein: CASSMGGASYEQYF

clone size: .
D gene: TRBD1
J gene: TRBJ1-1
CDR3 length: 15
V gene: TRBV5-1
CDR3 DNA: TGCGCCAGCAGCTGGCAGGACAGGGGTAACACTGAAGCTTTCTTT
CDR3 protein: CASSWQDRGNTEAFF

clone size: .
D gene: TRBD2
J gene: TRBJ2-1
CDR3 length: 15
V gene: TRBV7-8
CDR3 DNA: TGTGCCAGCAGCTTAGGAGTAGCGGGGATAGATGAGCAGTTCTTC
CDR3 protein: CASSLGVAGIDEQFF

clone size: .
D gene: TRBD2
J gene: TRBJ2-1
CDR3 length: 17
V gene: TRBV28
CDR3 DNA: TGTGCCAGCAGTTCTCAGGGAGCGGGGGGGCCGATCGATGAGCAGTTCTTC
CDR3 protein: CASSSQGAGGPIDEQFF

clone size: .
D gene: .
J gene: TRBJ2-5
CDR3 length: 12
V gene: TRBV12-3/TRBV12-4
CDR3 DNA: TGTGCCAGCACCGGACCGGGGGAGACCCAGTACTTC
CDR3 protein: CASTGPGETQYF

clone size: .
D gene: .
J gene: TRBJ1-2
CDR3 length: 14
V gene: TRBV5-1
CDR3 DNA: TGCGCCAGCAGCCTCGAGAGGGCCTTCTATGGCTACACCTTC
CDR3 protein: CASSLERAFYGYTF

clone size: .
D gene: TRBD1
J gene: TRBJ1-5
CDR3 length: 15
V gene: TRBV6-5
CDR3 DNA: TGTGCCAGCAGATCGGACAGGAGGGGCAATCAGCCCCAGCATTTT
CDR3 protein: CASRSDRRGNQPQHF

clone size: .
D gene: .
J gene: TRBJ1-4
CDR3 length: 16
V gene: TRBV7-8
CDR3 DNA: TGTGCCAGCAGCCCACGGGGGTATGCAACTAATGAAAAACTGTTTTTT
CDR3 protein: CASSPRGYATNEKLFF

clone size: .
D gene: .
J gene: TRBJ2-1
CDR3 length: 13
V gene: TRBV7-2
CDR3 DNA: TGTGCCAGCAGCCCCCGGGGGAACAATGAGCAGTTCTTC
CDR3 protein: CASSPRGNNEQFF

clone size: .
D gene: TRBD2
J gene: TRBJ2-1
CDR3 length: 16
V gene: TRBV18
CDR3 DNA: TGTGCCAGCTCACTGAGCGGGGGGCGGCCCTACAATGAGCAGTTCTTC
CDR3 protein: CASSLSGGRPYNEQFF

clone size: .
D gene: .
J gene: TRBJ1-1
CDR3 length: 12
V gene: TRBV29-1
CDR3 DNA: TGCAGCGTTGAAGATCAGAACACTGAAGCTTTCTTT
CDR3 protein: CSVEDQNTEAFF

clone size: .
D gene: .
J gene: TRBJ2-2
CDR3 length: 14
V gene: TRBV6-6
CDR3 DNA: TGTGCCAGCCAAAACAGGGCCGAGGCCGGGGAGCTGTTTTTT
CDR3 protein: CASQNRAEAGELFF